Listed here are 9 T cell receptor beta chains from one sample, sequenced in a study of blood T cell repertoires in COVID-19. Profiled with immunoSEQ multiplex PCR; TCRdb holds only in-frame clones, not every one. The sample carries around 49,000 clones, roughly 90% recorded once. The sequenced sample consisted of peripheral blood. These receptor sequences come from a human donor in a cohort sampled during active COVID-19.

The rearrangement links TRBV7-8 to TRBJ2-1; 8 positions agree with TRBD2. This CDR3 has 16 residues. CDR1 and CDR2 (germline): SGHVS, FQNEAQ. V lost 2 bases and J lost 1; bases outside the gene matches: 4. The CDR3 is CASSLLAGFSYNEQFF. CDR3 sequence (DNA): TGTGCCAGCAGCTTACTAGCGGGCTTTTCCTACAATGAGCAGTTCTTC.

The V and J genes are TRBV29-1 and TRBJ2-2; tentative D call: TRBD1 (5 bases). The CDR3 is made up of 15 amino acids. Trimming cost V 1 base and J 5 bases, with 14 bases left between them. Per germline, CDR1 SQVTM and CDR2 ANQGSEA. This CDR3 is CSVEAGAGWTGELFF. CDR3 sequence (DNA): TGCAGCGTTGAAGCCGGAGCAGGGTGGACCGGGGAGCTGTTTTTT.

The V and J genes are TRBV12-3 or TRBV12-4 and TRBJ1-2; D is unclear. V gave up 3 bases and J gave up 5 bases, with 10 bases separating them. This CDR3 contains 13 residues. The CDR3 DNA follows: TGTGCCAGCAGTTTCGGACGGACTTATGGCTACACCTTC. Translated, it gives CASSFGRTYGYTF.

The chain is built from TRBV10-3 and TRBJ2-7; 9 bases align to TRBD1. V was clipped by 5 bases and J by 12 bases; unmatched bases: 14. The CDR3 is 14 amino acids. CDR1 and CDR2 from the germline V gene are ENHRY and SYGVKD. The CDR3 here is CAISPGQGRKIGYF. The CDR3 DNA is TGTGCCATCAGTCCGGGACAGGGAAGAAAGATTGGGTACTTC.

In its sample, this clone was seen once. The V call is TRBV3-1 (or the pseudogene TRBV3-2), the J call TRBJ1-1; D not certain. Deletions cut 1 base from V and 5 bases from J, with 8 bases between. Germline assignment: CDR1 LGHDT and CDR2 YNNKEL (reference sequence). There are 13 residues in the CDR3. In nucleotides, the CDR3 is TGTGCCAGCAGCCAAGTGGGAGGAACTGAAGCTTTCTTT. It encodes CASSQVGGTEAFF.

The chain links TRBV4-3 to TRBJ2-2; D is unresolved. The CDR3 sequence is 14 residues long. V gave up 0 bases and J gave up 2 bases, with 4 bases separating them. CDR1 is LGHNA, CDR2 YSLEER, per germline. In DNA form, the CDR3 reads TGCGCCAGCAGCCAAGACCCAAACACCGGGGAGCTGTTTTTT. Protein sequence: CASSQDPNTGELFF.

This clone was counted once. The V and J genes are TRBV6-5 and TRBJ1-2; D call uncertain. V was shortened by 10 bases and J by 1 base, with 13 bases between the two germline ends. This CDR3 has 13 amino acids. Per germline, CDR1 MNHEY and CDR2 SVGAGI. The CDR3 loop reads CATYGIINYGYTF. The CDR3, as DNA: TGTGCCACCTACGGGATTATTAACTATGGCTACACCTTC.

The chain has TRBV15 and TRBJ2-7; TRBD2 matches 8 bases. The V segment lost 3 bases and the J segment 5 bases; nucleotides outside the gene matches: 6. CDR1 and CDR2 (germline): LNHNV, YYDKDF (reference sequence). The CDR3 is 14 residues long. CDR3 nucleotide sequence: TGTGCCACCAGCAGGGTCGGGAGGGGGGACGAGCAGTACTTC. Its translation: CATSRVGRGDEQYF.

The CDR3 reads CASSLSRQGGNSPLHF. Here the CDR3 DNA reads TGTGCCAGCAGCTTATCCAGACAGGGGGGTAATTCACCCCTCCACTTT. This chain links TRBV7-3 with TRBJ1-6, with 9 bases identical to TRBD1. The CDR3 loop spans 16 amino acids. Losses at the gene ends were 2 bases for V and 6 bases for J; bases not matched to a gene: 5. Germline CDR1 SGHTA, CDR2 FQGTGA.